The clone carrying this T cell receptor beta chain was seen repeatedly, ten times or more. The antigen remains undetermined. The read ends 3 residues before the CDR3 terminus; that terminus is restored from the germline J gene. This sample is part of a study of T cell clonality in common variable immunodeficiency. Study-level results: Shared TCRbeta clones were fewer between CVID subjects than controls. Repertoire-complication correlations in CVID were limited by patient heterogeneity. CVID subjects had higher TCRbeta clonality than healthy controls, most marked in about a third.

Sequencing was performed with immunoSEQ multiplex PCR; in TCRdb, only in-frame clones are kept and a portion is missing. In total the sample includes roughly 48,000 clones, none of them seen once. Between the trimmed V and J ends, which lost 7 bases and 0 bases, there was a span of 13 bases. The germline CDR1 and CDR2 sequences are LNHDA and SQIVND (reference sequence). The CDR3 extends over 15 amino acids. This receptor was taken from a person aged 18 to 75 in good health. Material for sequencing was peripheral blood mononuclear cells. The V gene is TRBV19, the J gene TRBJ1-5, with unresolved D. CDR3 bases read: TGTGCCAGTAAATTAACAGAATATAGCAATCAGCCC. This sequence encodes CASKLTEYSNQP. The full CDR3 sequence reads CASKLTEYSNQPQHF.